Shown below are 28 T cell receptor beta chains from a single sample sequenced in a study of T cells in Graves' hyperthyroidism and ophthalmopathy. The source material, RNA transcripts, was used to amplify TCR beta CDR3 regions. A first-round RT-PCR of the TCR CDR3 used the HTBI primer set. Via MiXCR, TCRdb re-called the multiplex PCR reads, giving one row per CDR3 protein. The sample consists of about 130,000 distinct CDR3 sequences, approximately 20% of them appearing once. The specimen sequenced was blood. All receptors derive from a woman aged 50 to 60 with Graves' hyperthyroidism that later progressed to Graves' ophthalmopathy.

This clonotype was detected once. This CDR3 is missing its conserved last phenylalanine or tryptophan, likely due to a read error. The J gene is TRBJ2-1, the V gene TRBV7-8; 10 bases align to TRBD2. The V segment lost 6 bases and the J segment 7 bases; nucleotides outside the gene matches: 9. Germline assignment: CDR1 SGHVS and CDR2 FQNEAQ. CDR3 length equals 15 residues. This CDR3 is CASRPTSGIRNEQFY. The DNA of the CDR3 is TGTGCCAGCAGGCCTACTAGCGGGATAAGAAATGAGCAGTTCTAC.

This clonotype has only a few counts. The V and J genes are TRBV5-1 and TRBJ2-1, with a weak D call TRBD2 (5 bases). Germline CDR1 and CDR2: SGHRS and YFSETQ. The CDR3 sequence is 15 residues long. Trimming cost V 3 bases and J 3 bases, with 13 bases left between them. CDR3 in amino acids: CASSSGNPIYNEQFF. In nucleotides, the CDR3 is TGCGCCAGCAGCTCCGGGAACCCGATCTACAATGAGCAGTTCTTC.

The sample holds many counts of this clonotype. CDR3 DNA: TGTGCCAGCTCATCGGGACTAGAAGAGACCCAGTACTTC. Protein: CASSSGLEETQYF. V is TRBV18 and J is TRBJ2-5; 8 nucleotides align to TRBD2. The V gene end was trimmed by 5 bases and the J gene end by 3 bases; junction bases not matched to a gene: 2. Germline CDR1 reads KGHSH; CDR2 reads LQKENI. The CDR3 contains 13 residues.

This clonotype was observed many times. The chain combines TRBV28 with TRBJ1-2, with TRBD1 matching over 10 bases. V gave up 6 bases and J gave up 1 base; unmatched junction bases: 11. The CDR3 loop spans 17 amino acids. Germline V lookup: CDR1 MDHEN, CDR2 SYDVKM. CDR3 amino acids: CASSPTTGGMGNYGYTF. The CDR3 DNA reads as TGTGCCAGCAGCCCGACGACAGGGGGCATGGGTAACTATGGCTACACCTTC.

This chain uses TRBV2 with TRBJ1-2; maybe TRBD1 (6 bases). Germline loops: CDR1 SNHLY, CDR2 FYNNEI. V gave up 6 bases and J gave up 4 bases, with 9 bases separating them. This CDR3 is 12 amino acids long. CDR3: CASRQGFYGYTF. CDR3 DNA: TGTGCCAGCAGGCAGGGGTTCTATGGCTACACCTTC.

This clonotype was counted a few times. V and J are TRBV12-3 or TRBV12-4 and TRBJ2-7; 7 bases line up with TRBD2. The CDR3 contains 15 residues. V dropped 3 bases and J dropped 2; count of bases not matched to a gene: 7. The CDR3 nucleotides are TGTGCCAGCAGTTTGGGGGGGAAAAGGGCCTACGAGCAGTACTTC. It codes for CASSLGGKRAYEQYF.

This clonotype occurred many times. This sequence joins TRBV12-3 or TRBV12-4 and TRBJ2-1, with D perhaps given as TRBD1 or TRBD2 (5 bases each). This CDR3 has 14 residues. V lost 5 bases and J 5 bases, leaving 13 bases between the germline ends. In DNA form, the CDR3 reads TGTGCCAGCAGTCCCGGAGAGGGGAACAATGAGCAGTTCTTC. Encoded protein: CASSPGEGNNEQFF.

There are many counts of this clonotype. The chain combines TRBV27 with TRBJ1-2; 10 nucleotides agree with TRBD1. There are 12 residues in the CDR3. With 6 bases clipped from V and 7 bases from J, the junction kept 2 bases outside the gene matches. Germline loops: CDR1 MNHEY, CDR2 SMNVEV (reference sequence). DNA of the CDR3: TGTGCCAGCAGGACAGGGGGCAGTGGCTACACCTTC. Protein: CASRTGGSGYTF.

This clonotype was counted a single time. The chain is built from TRBV27 and TRBJ1-4; D may be TRBD1 (6 bases). Germline lookup yields CDR1 MNHEY and CDR2 SMNVEV (reference sequence). The CDR3 spans 13 residues. Trimming took 6 bases from V and 10 from J, leaving 15 bases between them. In DNA form, the CDR3 reads TGTGCCAGCAGCGGGACATTAGGGTCAAAACTGTTTTTT. Amino acid sequence: CASSGTLGSKLFF.

This chain connects TRBV28 to TRBJ2-3; possible D gene TRBD2, 6 bases. V was shortened by 3 bases and J by 3 bases, with 10 bases between the two germline ends. Germline assignment: CDR1 MDHEN and CDR2 SYDVKM. This CDR3 region has 14 residues. The CDR3 nucleotides read TGTGCCAGCAGTTTTGCGACTAGAACAGATACGCAGTATTTT. It translates to CASSFATRTDTQYF.

This clonotype was seen once. The rearrangement links TRBV2 to TRBJ1-5; D unresolved. Trimming removed 3 bases from V and 2 bases from J, with 8 bases in between. In germline, CDR1 is SNHLY, CDR2 FYNNEI. The CDR3 runs 14 residues. This chain's CDR3 is CASSDVGGNQPQHF. CDR3 in DNA: TGTGCCAGCAGTGACGTCGGTGGCAATCAGCCCCAGCATTTT. The entire variable domain, with the rest obtained from reference TRBV2 and TRBJ1-5, is as follows: EPEVTQTPSHQVTQMGQEVILRCVPISNHLYFYWYRQILGQKVEFLVSFYNNEISEKSEIFDDQFSVERPDGSNFTLKIRSTKLEDSAMYFCASSDVGGNQPQHFGDGTRLSIL.

This clonotype was counted many times. The chain has TRBV20-1 and TRBJ1-2; a weak D match, TRBD1 (5 bases). Germline V CDR1 and CDR2: DFQATT, SNEGSKA (reference sequence). Trimming took off 4 bases at V and 2 bases at J, with 11 bases between the two ends. This CDR3 is built from 13 residues. The CDR3 DNA reads TGCAGTGCTACAAAGGGGCAGAACTATGGCTACACCTTC. Translated: CSATKGQNYGYTF.

The table lists this clonotype with a few counts. This chain connects TRBV12-3 or TRBV12-4 to TRBJ2-5; 10 nucleotides line up with TRBD1. V dropped 6 bases and J dropped 2; count of bases not matched to a gene: 9. CDR3 length: 16 residues. DNA of the CDR3: TGTGCCAGCAGGGCTTCCGGGACAGGGGCTCAAGAGACCCAGTACTTC. Translating gives CASRASGTGAQETQYF.

This chain connects TRBV7-9 to TRBJ2-4, with TRBD1 as a possible D gene (5 bases). V was trimmed by 5 bases and J by 0 bases, leaving 26 bases between them. Germline loops: CDR1 SEHNR, CDR2 FQNEAQ (reference sequence). The CDR3 has 20 amino acids. The CDR3 sequence: CASSPGQGSRLYLAKNIQYF. The CDR3 nucleotides are TGTGCCAGCAGCCCTGGTCAGGGTTCGAGGCTTTACTTAGCCAAAAACATTCAGTACTTC.

This clonotype appeared many times. J is TRBJ1-5 and V is TRBV20-1; D might be TRBD1 (6 bases). CDR3 length: 14 amino acids. V was clipped by 3 bases and J by 5 bases, with 14 bases between them. CDR1 is DFQATT and CDR2 is SNEGSKA in the germline V gene (reference sequence). The DNA for the CDR3 is TGCAGTGCTAGTCTGCTTGAGGGGGATCAGCCCCAGCATTTT. Protein: CSASLLEGDQPQHF.

This clonotype was found many times. The chain couples TRBV28 to TRBJ2-3, with D perhaps given as TRBD1 or TRBD2 (5 bases each). Looked up from germline, CDR1 is MDHEN and CDR2 is SYDVKM. V was clipped by 5 bases and J by 3 bases, with 12 bases between them. The CDR3 spans 14 residues. CDR3: CASSGARETDTQYF. The CDR3, as DNA: TGTGCCAGCAGTGGAGCCAGGGAGACAGATACGCAGTATTTT.

This clonotype was detected ten times or more. The chain is built from TRBV10-3 and TRBJ1-2, with 7 bases identical to TRBD1. The V gene end was trimmed by 8 bases and the J gene end by 4 bases; junction bases not matched to a gene: 7. Looked up from germline, CDR1 is ENHRY and CDR2 is SYGVKD. This CDR3 has 13 amino acids. CDR3 amino acids: CAIPDRTTYGYTF. The CDR3 DNA reads TGTGCCATCCCGGACAGGACTACCTATGGCTACACCTTC.

Remarks on this clonotype: Given a much more abundant clone one base away, this may be a read error. The chain joins TRBV30 to TRBJ2-3; perhaps TRBD2 as D (7 bases). The CDR3 runs to 15 residues. CDR1 and CDR2 (germline): GTSNPN, SVGIG (reference sequence). CDR3 sequence reads: CAWSRGGGGTGTQYF. DNA for the CDR3: TGTGCCTGGAGCCGGGGCGGCGGGGGCACAGGTACGCAGTATTTT.

This clonotype has a handful of counts. This chain uses TRBV30 with TRBJ2-2; 10 nucleotides agree with TRBD2. The CDR3 contains 16 residues. From germline, CDR1 is GTSNPN and CDR2 SVGIG (reference sequence). V was clipped by 3 bases and J by 5 bases; unmatched bases: 9. In DNA, the CDR3 is TGTGCCTGGAGGGCTAGCGGGAGAAAAAAAACCGGGGAGCTGTTTTTT. Its translation is CAWRASGRKKTGELFF.

In its sample, this clonotype was seen a few times. DNA of the CDR3: TGCGCCAGCAGCACAACTAGCGGATCCCGCACAGATACGCAGTATTTT. Its protein product is CASSTTSGSRTDTQYF. V is TRBV5-1 and J is TRBJ2-3, with TRBD2 matching over 8 bases. Germline assignment: CDR1 SGHRS and CDR2 YFSETQ. Germline trimming cut 4 bases from V and 1 base from J; bases unmatched to any gene: 8. CDR3 length: 16 residues.

V usage is TRBV20-1 and J usage is TRBJ1-3; tentatively, D is TRBD1 (5 bases). The CDR3 runs 16 residues. The V gene's germline CDR1 is DFQATT and CDR2 SNEGSKA (reference sequence). V was trimmed by 0 bases and J by 6 bases, leaving 18 bases between them. The chain's CDR3 is CSARDRTGREENTIYF. CDR3 DNA: TGCAGTGCTAGAGATCGCACAGGCCGGGAGGAAAACACCATATATTTT.

This clonotype was seen only a few times. This chain joins TRBV24-1 and TRBJ2-1; 9 bases agree with TRBD1. The V and J ends lost 0 bases and 5 bases, in that order; junction bases with no gene match: 1. Germline V gives CDR1 KGHDR, CDR2 SFDVKD. This CDR3 is 15 amino acids long. The CDR3 loop is CATSDLGTGNNEQFF. CDR3 nucleotides: TGTGCCACCAGTGATTTGGGGACAGGGAACAATGAGCAGTTCTTC.

Regarding this clonotype: The junction differs from germline at one of its ends, possibly a read error. The chain joins TRBV10-3 to TRBJ2-1; D might be TRBD1 (6 bases). The length of the CDR3 is 14 residues. Germline-derived CDR1 and CDR2 are ENHRY and SYGVKD. The CDR3 protein is CAVSEVIGGNEQFF. CDR3 in DNA: TGTGCCGTCAGTGAGGTAATAGGGGGAAATGAGCAGTTCTTC.

This clonotype appeared many times. The chain carries TRBV7-9 and TRBJ1-2; no definite D call. Trimming removed 6 bases from V and 2 bases from J, with 10 bases in between. From germline, CDR1 is SEHNR and CDR2 FQNEAQ (reference sequence). The CDR3 is 13 residues long. The chain's CDR3 is CASRSAANYGYTF. The CDR3, as DNA: TGTGCCAGCAGATCCGCGGCGAACTATGGCTACACCTTC.

This sequence joins TRBV6-2 or TRBV6-3 and TRBJ2-7, with a tentative D call TRBD2 (6 bases). The CDR3 extends over 17 amino acids. In germline, CDR1 is MNHEY, CDR2 SVGEGT. Trimming took off 4 bases at V and 0 bases at J, with 19 bases between the two ends. Here the CDR3 DNA reads TGTGCCAGCAGTTCGCCACCAAAGCGGGTTAGCTCCTACGAGCAGTACTTC. Translated: CASSSPPKRVSSYEQYF.

This clonotype was observed a handful of times. This chain connects TRBV27 to TRBJ2-7; 8 nucleotides line up with TRBD2. This CDR3 region has 14 residues. Germline V gives CDR1 MNHEY, CDR2 SMNVEV (reference sequence). Trimming removed 6 bases from V and 2 bases from J; junction bases left unmatched: 6. CDR3 sequence: CASRPSGPAYEQYF. CDR3 nucleotide sequence: TGTGCCAGCAGGCCTAGCGGGCCAGCCTACGAGCAGTACTTC.

The genes are TRBV3-1 and TRBJ2-7, with TRBD1 matching over 7 bases. J gave up 2 bases and V 5 bases, and 3 bases lay outside the gene matches. The CDR3 length is 13 residues. CDR1 and CDR2 (germline): LGHDT, YNNKEL (reference sequence). The CDR3 DNA follows: TGTGCCAGCAGCAGGGACAGTACCTACGAGCAGTACTTC. It is translated as CASSRDSTYEQYF.

The chain combines TRBV5-1 with TRBJ2-7; 7 nucleotides line up with TRBD1. The germline CDR1 and CDR2 sequences are SGHRS and YFSETQ. V shed 1 base and J 0 bases; nucleotides not matched to a gene: 4. This CDR3 has 15 residues. CDR3 region: CASSLNRGVSYEQYF. The CDR3, as DNA: TGCGCCAGCAGCTTGAACAGGGGAGTCTCCTACGAGCAGTACTTC.